One sample yielded the 18 T cell receptor beta chains listed below, sequenced in a study of cytomegalovirus exposure and HLA in healthy donors. The table came from immunoSEQ multiplex PCR; TCRdb's copy has only in-frame clones and leaves some out. The sample comprises about 54,000 clones, approximately 90% of which are singletons, and roughly 8.4% rests with the top ten. The specimen was PBMCs. These receptors were collected from a woman aged 18-30 years in good health and CMV-seropositive.

This clone was counted between two and nine times. J is TRBJ1-4 and V is TRBV4-3; TRBD1 matches at 8 bases. CDR1 and CDR2 (germline): LGHNA, YSLEER. Trimming at V came to 0 bases and at J to 7 bases, leaving 4 bases not matched to a gene. CDR3 length: 15 residues. CDR3 nucleotide sequence: TGCGCCAGCAGCCAAGATCAGGGGGCGGGTGAAAAACTGTTTTTT. Protein sequence: CASSQDQGAGEKLFF.

The V and J genes are TRBV7-3 and TRBJ2-1; 8 bases fit TRBD2. The V and J ends lost 5 bases and 10 bases, in that order; junction bases with no gene match: 10. The CDR3 totals 14 residues. Per the germline V gene, CDR1 is SGHTA and CDR2 is FQGTGA. CDR3 in DNA: TGTGCCAGCAGCCTAATAGGACTAGCTGGCGAGCAGTTCTTC. Encoded protein: CASSLIGLAGEQFF.

The rearrangement joins TRBV4-3 to TRBJ1-6, with a weak D call TRBD1 (6 bases). This CDR3 has 17 residues. The germline V gene has CDR1 LGHNA and CDR2 YSLEER. V was shortened by 0 bases and J by 6 bases, with 15 bases between the two germline ends. CDR3 sequence: CASSQEGPTGFNSPLHF. The CDR3 nucleotides are TGCGCCAGCAGCCAAGAAGGCCCAACAGGGTTTAATTCACCCCTCCACTTT.

The chain joins TRBV30 to TRBJ1-3, with D uncertain. The ends were cut back, 3 bases at V and 2 bases at J, with 14 bases in the middle. Germline lookup yields CDR1 GTSNPN and CDR2 SVGIG (reference sequence). The CDR3 runs 15 residues. In DNA, the CDR3 is TGTGCCTGGAGCGTTGGAGGTTTCGCTGGAAACACCATATATTTT. It specifies CAWSVGGFAGNTIYF.

This sequence joins TRBV9 and TRBJ2-7; D is perhaps TRBD1 (6 bases). The germline gives CDR1 SGDLS, CDR2 YYNGEE. V shed 4 bases and J shed 6 bases, with 8 bases lying between them. The length of the CDR3 is 11 residues. This CDR3 reads CASSTGLEQYF. Written as DNA, the CDR3 is TGTGCCAGCAGCACAGGGCTCGAGCAGTACTTC.

The V and J genes are TRBV5-1 and TRBJ2-1; the D is unclear. V was trimmed by 7 bases and J by 1 base, leaving 15 bases between them. In germline, CDR1 is SGHRS, CDR2 YFSETQ. The length of the CDR3 is 15 residues. The CDR3 DNA reads TGCGCCAGCCTTTTGGGCCCCAATTCCTACAATGAGCAGTTCTTC. Translation gives CASLLGPNSYNEQFF.

The chain carries TRBV15 and TRBJ2-1, with D possibly being TRBD2 (6 bases). The CDR3 runs to 13 residues. V dropped 2 bases and J dropped 12 bases, with 14 bases sitting between them. The germline gives CDR1 LNHNV, CDR2 YYDKDF (reference sequence). The CDR3: CATSRPREDRQFF. CDR3 sequence (DNA): TGTGCCACCAGCAGACCCAGGGAGGATCGGCAGTTCTTC. Full variable domain (remainder filled in from reference TRBV15 and TRBJ2-1): DAMVIQNPRYQVTQFGKPVTLSCSQTLNHNVMYWYQQKSSQAPKLLFHYYDKDFNNEADTPDNFQSRRPNTSFCFLDIRSPGLGDTAMYLCATSRPREDRQFFGPGTRLTVL.

This clone has only one observation. The gene calls are TRBV2 and TRBJ2-7, with D possibly matching TRBD2 (6 bases). The length of the CDR3 is 13 residues. Per the germline V gene, CDR1 is SNHLY and CDR2 is FYNNEI. The ends were cut back, 10 bases at V and 2 bases at J, with 15 bases in the middle. CDR3 loop: CATLAVTAYEQYF. CDR3 coding DNA: TGTGCCACCTTAGCGGTTACAGCCTACGAGCAGTACTTC.

V gene TRBV13 combines with J gene TRBJ1-2; the D gene is possibly TRBD1 (5 bases). The V gene lost 0 bases and the J gene lost 6 bases, with 17 bases spanning the gap. Germline CDR1 reads PRHDT; CDR2 reads FYEKMQ (reference sequence). The CDR3 contains 16 residues. The CDR3 protein is CASSLGGGGGPNGYTF. In nucleotides, the CDR3 is TGTGCCAGCAGCTTAGGGGGTGGGGGAGGTCCCAATGGCTACACCTTC. Full variable domain (missing parts from reference TRBV13 and TRBJ1-2): AAGVIQSPRHLIKEKRETATLKCYPIPRHDTVYWYQQGPGQDPQFLISFYEKMQSDKGSIPDRFSAQQFSDYHSELNMSSLELGDSALYFCASSLGGGGGPNGYTFGSGTRLTVV.

This sequence joins TRBV19 and TRBJ1-2; TRBD1 might be the D (6 bases). The CDR3 runs to 17 residues. The V gene lost 6 bases and the J gene lost 2 bases, with 22 bases spanning the gap. Germline V lookup: CDR1 LNHDA, CDR2 SQIVND (reference sequence). DNA for the CDR3: TGTGCCAGTAGCACGCGACAAGGGGGGGCCGGCAACTATGGCTACACCTTC. This translates into CASSTRQGGAGNYGYTF.

CDR3 amino acids: CASSHQVSPYEQYF. In nucleotides, the CDR3 is TGTGCCAGCAGCCACCAGGTTTCTCCCTACGAGCAGTACTTC. This chain connects TRBV14 to TRBJ2-7; D remains ambiguous. Germline V gene sequence: CDR1 SGHDN, CDR2 FVKESK. The CDR3 is 14 residues long. Trimming took off 3 bases at V and 2 bases at J, with 11 bases between the two ends. The full variable domain, completed using reference TRBV14 and TRBJ2-7, is EAGVTQFPSHSVIEKGQTVTLRCDPISGHDNLYWYRRVMGKEIKFLLHFVKESKQDESGMPNNRFLAERTGGTYSTLKVQPAELEDSGVYFCASSHQVSPYEQYFGPGTRLTVT.

The chain joins TRBV11-3 to TRBJ2-7; maybe TRBD1 (5 bases). The CDR3 has 14 amino acids. Germline values: CDR1 SGHNT, CDR2 YENEEA. V gave up 2 bases and J gave up 5 bases, with 13 bases separating them. The CDR3 DNA sequence: TGTGCCAGCAGCTTACAGGGTGACGGGCACGAGCAGTACTTC. Protein product: CASSLQGDGHEQYF.

This chain links TRBV28 with TRBJ1-5, with D possibly matching TRBD1 (6 bases). Germline V gene sequence: CDR1 MDHEN, CDR2 SYDVKM. This CDR3 region has 16 residues. The ends were cut back, 4 bases at V and 2 bases at J, with 15 bases in the middle. The CDR3 DNA reads as TGTGCCAGCAGTTGGGGGCGGGCGGGTGGCAATCAGCCCCAGCATTTT. This gives the protein CASSWGRAGGNQPQHF.

The chain employs TRBV11-2 and TRBJ2-7; a possible D gene is TRBD2 (6 bases). Germline assignment: CDR1 SGHAT and CDR2 FQNNGV. Trimming pared 5 bases from V and 3 bases from J, leaving 14 bases between. The CDR3 length is 14 residues. Here the CDR3 DNA reads TGTGCCAGCAGCACAAACGGAGGGTTCTACGAGCAGTACTTC. This translates into CASSTNGGFYEQYF.

The chain uses TRBV7-6 and TRBJ2-1; the match to TRBD2 covers 14 bases. The CDR3 totals 16 residues. Trimming removed 4 bases from V and 7 bases from J; junction bases left unmatched: 6. CDR1 and CDR2 from the germline V gene are SGHVS and FNYEAQ. CDR3 residues: CASSYGLAGGLNEQFF. CDR3 bases: TGTGCCAGCAGCTACGGACTAGCGGGGGGTCTTAATGAGCAGTTCTTC.

Only a few counts were recorded for this clone. The chain has TRBV10-2 and TRBJ2-1, with D hard to call. This CDR3 spans 11 amino acids. The germline V gene encodes CDR1 WSHSY and CDR2 SAAADI. Deletions cut 8 bases from V and 5 bases from J, with 7 bases between. The CDR3 sequence is CASALDNEQFF. CDR3 sequence (DNA): TGCGCCAGCGCCCTAGACAATGAGCAGTTCTTC.

This clone was detected only once. The DNA of the CDR3 is TGTGCCAGCAGTTTTTCTAGCGGGGGTTCAGATACGCAGTATTTT. Encoded protein: CASSFSSGGSDTQYF. The chain joins TRBV6-5 to TRBJ2-3; 10 bases map to TRBD2. This CDR3 spans 15 amino acids. Trimming took 4 bases from V and 4 from J; bases not matched to a gene: 5. Germline V gene sequence: CDR1 MNHEY, CDR2 SVGAGI.

The chain is built from TRBV28 and TRBJ2-7; TRBD2 matches at 15 bases. The CDR3 loop spans 16 amino acids. CDR1 and CDR2 (germline): MDHEN, SYDVKM. V gave up 8 bases and J gave up 1 base; unmatched junction bases: 6. CDR3 in DNA: TGTGCCAGCCGGACTAGCGGGGGGGCCTCGTCCTACGAGCAGTACTTC. Its translation: CASRTSGGASSYEQYF.